This TCR beta chain was recorded in a study of long-term antiretroviral therapy in people with HIV. V was clipped by 1 base and J by 8 bases; unmatched bases: 10. CDR3 size: 16 residues. The germline V gene encodes CDR1 SGHTA and CDR2 FQGTGA. Findings of the study overall: All blood samples came from the years 2004 to 2017, possibly under older ART regimens.

Details on this clone: The target antigen is unknown.

Sequencing used immunoSEQ v3.0 at survey level. Sequencing aimed to cover roughly 40,000-50,000 T-cell genomes per sample. Assay used: immunoSEQ multiplex PCR; TCRdb lists only in-frame clones, some missing. Found here are under 50,000 clones, 75% to 90% of them singletons; the top ten hold roughly 3.9%. The receptor was isolated from a woman between 18 and 29 years old with HIV. This specimen was unsorted PBMCs, taken just before starting antiretroviral therapy. V usage is TRBV7-3 and J usage is TRBJ2-1, with 8 bases identical to TRBD1. CDR3 protein: CASSLRATGGWHEQFF. CDR3 in DNA: TGTGCCAGCAGCTTAAGGGCCACAGGGGGTTGGCATGAGCAGTTCTTC.